The clone carrying this TCR beta chain was recorded many times. Its antigen is unknown. Described treatment: randomized to nivolumab then ipilimumab (arm A) or the reverse (arm B). This specimen comes from a study of sequential checkpoint blockade in melanoma. Study-wide context: TCRβ was sequenced from DNA of about 96 pretreatment tumors. Under 25 patients had matched tumor biopsies before treatment and at week 13 after nivolumab or ipilimumab alone. Whole-study results and caveats: About 30 times likelier clinical benefit followed increased tumor T-cell fraction and clonality. Pretreatment TIL clonality tracked with response in the nivolumab-first arm.

The V and J ends lost 4 bases and 4 bases, in that order; junction bases with no gene match: 9. The CDR3 is 17 residues long. CDR1 is SGHNT, CDR2 YENEEA, per germline. Sequencing used immunoSEQ multiplex PCR; TCRdb keeps in-frame clones, though not all of them. The data contain several thousand clones, around 21% of them singletons. This clonotype was obtained from a human donor with melanoma. Specimen: tumor tissue (inferred from file names), collected from a patient given nivolumab and ipilimumab in sequence. The chain combines TRBV11-3 with TRBJ2-7; 14 nucleotides align to TRBD2. CDR3 sequence (DNA): TGTGCCAGCAGCTGGGGACTAGCGGGAGAGGTAGTATACGAGCAGTACTTC. This gives the protein CASSWGLAGEVVYEQYF. The full variable domain, completed using reference TRBV11-3 and TRBJ2-7, is EAGVVQSPRYKIIEKKQPVAFWCNPISGHNTLYWYLQNLGQGPELLIRYENEEAVDDSQLPKDRFSAERLKGVDSTLKIQPAELGDSAVYLCASSWGLAGEVVYEQYFGPGTRLTVT.